This passage covers 15 T cell receptor beta chains from one sample sequenced in a study of shared clonotypes between healthy human individuals. This table comes from immunoSEQ multiplex PCR, and its TCRdb copy is limited to in-frame clones, with some not included. The repertoire includes about 1 million clones, roughly 75% of them detected once, and about 1.5% sits in the top ten. Sequenced input: memory CD4+ T cells sorted from blood. The subset here: CD45RA-negative fraction. The receptors originated from a man aged 18-30 years in good health.

Only one count was recorded for this clone. This chain joins TRBV19 and TRBJ2-4; the D gene could be TRBD1 or TRBD2 (5 bases each). The CDR3 has 14 residues. The germline V gene has CDR1 LNHDA and CDR2 SQIVND (reference sequence). V was clipped by 6 bases and J by 13 bases, with 22 bases between them. CDR3 DNA sequence: TGTGCCAGTAGGGGAGACAGAGGGCCCCCATACCAGTACTTC. Amino acids: CASRGDRGPPYQYF.

The chain uses TRBV5-6 and TRBJ2-1; D possibly corresponds to TRBD1 (5 bases). CDR3 length: 16 residues. V lost 2 bases and J lost 0, with 12 bases in between. From germline, CDR1 is SGHDT and CDR2 YYEEEE. The CDR3 protein is CASSFYDRSSYNEQFF. The DNA of the CDR3 is TGTGCCAGCAGCTTCTACGACAGATCCTCCTACAATGAGCAGTTCTTC. Supplemented by reference TRBV5-6 and TRBJ2-1, the full variable domain reads DAGVTQSPTHLIKTRGQQVTLRCSPKSGHDTVSWYQQALGQGPQFIFQYYEEEERQRGNFPDRFSGHQFPNYSSELNVNALLLGDSALYLCASSFYDRSSYNEQFFGPGTRLTVL.

This clone occurred a few times. The chain employs TRBV27 and TRBJ1-2, with 9 positions matching TRBD1. The CDR3 totals 18 residues. Per the germline V gene, CDR1 is MNHEY and CDR2 is SMNVEV (reference sequence). J lost 3 bases, V lost 7 bases, and 18 bases had no gene match. CDR3 in amino acids: CASTLRGSGQGRHYGYTF. In DNA, the CDR3 is TGTGCCAGCACCCTTCGGGGGTCGGGACAGGGAAGGCACTATGGCTACACCTTC.

This chain joins TRBV7-2 and TRBJ2-1; TRBD2 matches 10 bases. This CDR3 comprises 16 residues. CDR1 is SGHTA, CDR2 FQGNSA, per germline. Trimming took 3 bases from V and 12 from J; bases not matched to a gene: 14. The CDR3 nucleotides are TGTGCCAGCAGCTTTACTAGCGGGATTCCCCCCGGCGTGCAGTTCTTC. Translating gives CASSFTSGIPPGVQFF.

V usage is TRBV2 and J usage is TRBJ2-1; 7 nucleotides agree with TRBD2. The germline V gene encodes CDR1 SNHLY and CDR2 FYNNEI. The V gene end was trimmed by 4 bases and the J gene end by 9 bases; junction bases not matched to a gene: 12. There are 15 residues in the CDR3. The CDR3 coding sequence is TGTGCCAGCAGTGCCCCGACAATAGCGGGCGCTGAGCAGTTCTTC. As protein: CASSAPTIAGAEQFF.

This clone was seen more than once but under ten times. The chain joins TRBV28 to TRBJ1-2; D gene unclear. Germline V gene lookup returns CDR1 MDHEN and CDR2 SYDVKM. Trimming pared 6 bases from V and 12 bases from J, leaving 17 bases between. CDR3 size: 12 residues. CDR3 nucleotide sequence: TGTGCCAGCAGCCCGGCCCTCGTCGTGAACACCTTC. It specifies CASSPALVVNTF.

This chain joins TRBV4-3 and TRBJ2-2; D is possibly TRBD2 (5 bases). This CDR3 spans 15 amino acids. V was trimmed by 0 bases and J by 4 bases, leaving 9 bases between them. Germline V gene lookup returns CDR1 LGHNA and CDR2 YSLEER. The CDR3 coding sequence is TGCGCCAGCAGCCAAGATCAAGGGAGCACCGGGGAGCTGTTTTTT. Its protein product is CASSQDQGSTGELFF.

The rearrangement links TRBV2 to TRBJ2-7, with TRBD2 matching 13 bases. This CDR3 comprises 15 residues. Germline values: CDR1 SNHLY, CDR2 FYNNEI. The V segment lost 4 bases and the J segment 2 bases; nucleotides outside the gene matches: 2. The CDR3, as DNA: TGTGCCAGCAGTGGACTAGCGGGGGGCCCCTACGAGCAGTACTTC. Amino acid sequence: CASSGLAGGPYEQYF.

The chain couples TRBV5-5 to TRBJ1-2; unclear D gene. V lost 0 bases to trimming and J lost 5 bases, with 14 bases between them. Germline values: CDR1 SGHKS, CDR2 YYEKEE (reference sequence). The CDR3 totals 15 residues. CDR3 sequence (DNA): TGTGCCAGCAGCTTGGCCGGCAGGATGGGGTATGGCTACACCTTC. The encoded protein is CASSLAGRMGYGYTF.

This clone was detected only a few times. The J gene is TRBJ1-6, the V gene TRBV14, with D uncertain. The length of the CDR3 is 13 residues. Germline V gene data show CDR1 as SGHDN and CDR2 as FVKESK. V lost 5 bases and J lost 6, with 8 bases in between. The CDR3 DNA is TGTGCCAGCAGCAGAGCGGGTAATTCACCCCTCCACTTT. Translating it yields CASSRAGNSPLHF. Based on the CDR3 plus reference TRBV14 and TRBJ1-6, the full variable domain is EAGVTQFPSHSVIEKGQTVTLRCDPISGHDNLYWYRRVMGKEIKFLLHFVKESKQDESGMPNNRFLAERTGGTYSTLKVQPAELEDSGVYFCASSRAGNSPLHFGNGTRLTVT.

The chain employs TRBV19 and TRBJ1-5; 10 bases align to TRBD1. CDR3 length: 15 residues. Trimming at V came to 5 bases and at J to 0 bases, leaving 1 base not matched to a gene. In germline, CDR1 is LNHDA, CDR2 SQIVND (reference sequence). The CDR3, as DNA: TGTGCCAGTAGTCGGGACAGGGGTAGCAATCAGCCCCAGCATTTT. Encoded protein: CASSRDRGSNQPQHF.

V is TRBV28 and J is TRBJ1-1, with unresolved D. Germline V gene data show CDR1 as MDHEN and CDR2 as SYDVKM. CDR3 length: 11 residues. V lost 7 bases and J lost 2, with 5 bases in between. The CDR3 DNA reads as TGTGCCAGCATCGGTAACACTGAAGCTTTCTTT. Residues: CASIGNTEAFF.

This chain joins TRBV11-2 and TRBJ2-1; TRBD1 matches at 8 bases. CDR3 size: 15 residues. CDR1 and CDR2 from the germline V gene are SGHAT and FQNNGV. The J segment lost 4 bases and the V segment lost 3 bases, leaving 5 bases of the junction unmatched. CDR3 loop: CASSFLGTGYNEQFF. CDR3 in DNA: TGTGCCAGCAGCTTTTTGGGGACAGGTTACAATGAGCAGTTCTTC.

This clone has a handful of counts. The gene calls are TRBV6-5 and TRBJ1-2, with no clear D. Germline CDR1 and CDR2: MNHEY and SVGAGI. V dropped 8 bases and J dropped 6 bases, with 13 bases sitting between them. The CDR3 is 12 amino acids. The CDR3 loop reads CASGLGLDGYTF. The CDR3 nucleotides read TGTGCCAGCGGACTTGGCCTAGATGGCTACACCTTC.

Note on this clone: The same CDR3 arises from other DNA sequences in this sample as well. This chain joins TRBV5-1 and TRBJ2-5, with D possibly matching TRBD2 (5 bases). Looked up from germline, CDR1 is SGHRS and CDR2 is YFSETQ. The CDR3 spans 12 residues. V lost 4 bases and J lost 3, with 7 bases in between. The CDR3 is CASSPGEETQYF. DNA for the CDR3: TGCGCCAGCAGCCCCGGGGAAGAGACCCAGTACTTC.